The following is a TCR beta chain sequence with its context. The record originates from a study of blood T cell repertoires in COVID-19. Study in general: COVID-19 samples, acute and convalescent, were from the United States, Italy and Spain.

Germline V gene data show CDR1 as SQVTM and CDR2 as ANQGSEA. This CDR3 region has 13 residues. V lost 4 bases and J 2 bases, leaving 11 bases between the germline ends. Clones were read by immunoSEQ multiplex PCR, and TCRdb kept only the in-frame ones, dropping some. The sample lists hundreds of thousands of clones; 80% to 90% were seen once. The sample was peripheral blood. The chain combines TRBV29-1 with TRBJ1-1; tentatively, D is TRBD1 (5 bases). This TCR derives from a woman aged 45 to 65 with COVID-19, enrolled during active disease. CDR3 sequence reads: CSVGAGLNTEAFF. In DNA form, the CDR3 reads TGCAGCGTTGGGGCAGGGCTTAACACTGAAGCTTTCTTT.